This T cell receptor (beta chain) was found in a study of siplizumab effects on memory and regulatory T cells. V shed 0 bases and J shed 11 bases, with 19 bases lying between them. Germline CDR1 and CDR2: MGHRA and YSYEKL. This CDR3 is 15 amino acids long. Produced via immunoSEQ multiplex PCR; TCRdb's table is partial and in-frame only. The data contain tens of thousands of clones, over 85% of them seen just once; the ten biggest clones take up 5.5% to 7.5%. Material: CD8+ T cells sorted from blood. This chain links TRBV4-1 with TRBJ1-1, with D possibly TRBD1 on 6 matching bases. The TCR originated in a human donor in good health. The CDR3 DNA reads TGCGCCAGCAGCCAAGATCGCACAGGGACCGGTTGGGCTTTCTTT. Translating gives CASSQDRTGTGWAFF.